This is a list of T cell receptor beta chains from one sample in a study of cytomegalovirus exposure and HLA in healthy donors. The data were produced by immunoSEQ multiplex PCR, yet TCRdb's version contains in-frame clones alone and is incomplete. Of 150,000 to 170,000 clones listed, 65% to 90% are singletons. Sequencing was carried out using PBMCs. Every receptor here comes from a man in his late teens or twenties in good health and CMV-seropositive. Each CDR3 is given with its conserved first and last residue. D genes are given only for firm matches. For some rows the clone size is stated as once, few or many, or as a class when expanded; others skip it.

V gene,clone size,J gene,D gene,CDR3 DNA,CDR3 protein
TRBV5-6,once,TRBJ1-5,NA,TGTGCCAGCAGCTTGTATGAGGTTATCGATCAGCCCCAGCATTTT,CASSLYEVIDQPQHF
TRBV5-5,NA,TRBJ2-3,NA,TGTGCCAGCAGCTTCATCCGCAGGGCCAGCACAGATACGCAGTATTTT,CASSFIRRASTDTQYF
TRBV18,NA,TRBJ2-5,NA,TGTGCCAGCTTTTCGACAGTCCAAGAGACCCAGTACTTC,CASFSTVQETQYF
TRBV6-6,NA,TRBJ1-2,NA,TGTGCCAGCAGTAGGAGTGGTACAAACTATGGCTACACCTTC,CASSRSGTNYGYTF
TRBV7-3,NA,TRBJ1-2,TRBD1,TGTGCCAGCAGCCTTGGACAGGGACATGGCTACACCTTC,CASSLGQGHGYTF
TRBV27,few,TRBJ2-7,NA,TGTGCCAGCAGTTTATCGGGAGGCGAGCAGTACTTC,CASSLSGGEQYF
TRBV7-3,NA,TRBJ2-3,NA,TGTGCCAGCAGCTTAACGGGGCTAGCGACAGATACGCAGTATTTT,CASSLTGLATDTQYF
TRBV5-1,once,TRBJ1-1,TRBD1,TGCGCCAGCAGCTTGGTGGCAGGGGGCTCGTTGGGGAATGAAGCTTTCTTT,CASSLVAGGSLGNEAFF
TRBV7-2,NA,TRBJ2-7,TRBD1,TGTGCCAGCAGCACGGGACAGGGGGCACGGGAGCAGTACTTC,CASSTGQGAREQYF
TRBV5-5,NA,TRBJ2-7,NA,TGTGCCAGCAGCCCCCGGCGAGGAAGCGGCTCCTCCTCCTACGAGCAGTACTTC,CASSPRRGSGSSSYEQYF
TRBV11-2,NA,TRBJ2-7,TRBD1,TGTGCCAGCAGCTCCCGGACAGGGTTCGACGAGCAGTACTTC,CASSSRTGFDEQYF
TRBV5-6,NA,TRBJ2-1,TRBD2,TGTGCCAGCAGCCTACTACTAGCGGGAGGGCCGGGTGAGCAGTTCTTC,CASSLLLAGGPGEQFF
TRBV6-5,NA,TRBJ1-3,NA,TGTGCCAGCAGTTTGACAGAGAAAGGAAACACCATATATTTT,CASSLTEKGNTIYF
TRBV7-2,once,TRBJ1-2,TRBD1,TGTGCCAGCAGCTTAAAGCCACCGGGACAGGGGGCGTTGGACTATGGCTACACCTTC,CASSLKPPGQGALDYGYTF
TRBV10-3,NA,TRBJ2-2,NA,TGTGCCATCAGTGAATCGCTCGGATGGGCCGCTACCGGGGAGCTGTTTTTT,CAISESLGWAATGELFF
TRBV7-6,once,TRBJ2-3,TRBD1,TGTGCCAGCAGCCCCCAGACAGGGAGTAGCACAGATACGCAGTATTTT,CASSPQTGSSTDTQYF
TRBV10-3,medium-sized,TRBJ1-2,NA,TGTGCCATCAGTGAGTCGGCAGGAGGAGGCTACACCTTC,CAISESAGGGYTF
TRBV9,NA,TRBJ2-1,TRBD2,TGTGCCAGCAGCATACTAGCGGGAGGGTCCCCTTCCTACAATGAGCAGTTCTTC,CASSILAGGSPSYNEQFF
TRBV21-1,NA,TRBJ1-3,NA,TGTGCCAGCAGCAAAGCGGGGCCCCGGGGGGCGCATGGAAACACCATATATTTT,CASSKAGPRGAHGNTIYF
TRBV29-1,NA,TRBJ1-4,NA,TGCAGCGCCTTTAATGAAAAACTGTTTTTT,CSAFNEKLFF
TRBV27,NA,TRBJ2-1,NA,TGTGCCAGCAGCCCAGCGTCGAGGGTCAATGAGCAGTTCTTC,CASSPASRVNEQFF
TRBV25-1,NA,TRBJ2-4,TRBD1,TGTGCCAGCTCCGGGACAGGGGCGTTCCAAATGGCCAAAAACATTCAGTACTTC,CASSGTGAFQMAKNIQYF
TRBV4-3,NA,TRBJ2-7,NA,TGCGCCAGCAGCCTATACGGGAACTCCTACGAGCAGTACTTC,CASSLYGNSYEQYF
TRBV7-8,NA,TRBJ2-3,NA,TGTGCCAGCAGTTACGCGCCGGGGTCTAGCACAGATACGCAGTATTTT,CASSYAPGSSTDTQYF
TRBV29-1,NA,TRBJ2-3,NA,TGCAGCGTTGTGGCCCTCGCCCACCGCACAGATACGCAGTATTTT,CSVVALAHRTDTQYF
TRBV9,NA,TRBJ2-5,TRBD2,TGTGCCAGCAGCCCCCGGACTAGAGACCAAGAGACCCAGTACTTC,CASSPRTRDQETQYF
TRBV11-3,NA,TRBJ2-3,TRBD1,TGTGCCAGCAGCTTAGTGCAGGGGGCGGCGGATACGCAGTATTTT,CASSLVQGAADTQYF
TRBV2,NA,TRBJ2-7,NA,TGTGCCAGCAGTAAATTATACGAGCAGTACTTC,CASSKLYEQYF
TRBV7-2,NA,TRBJ2-5,NA,TGTGCCAGCAGCTTGAACATTGGAGAGACCCAGTACTTC,CASSLNIGETQYF